The entry below describes one T cell receptor beta chain. The antigen is unknown. The data are from a study of radiation and T cells in renal cell carcinoma. Background on the study: Nephrectomy followed 15 Gy stereotactic body radiation by 4 weeks.

Points from the study as a whole: Without pretreatment biopsies, baseline tumor clonotype presence was undetermined.

This table comes from immunoSEQ multiplex PCR, and its TCRdb copy is limited to in-frame clones, with some not included. Among about 120,000 clones, approximately 85% were seen once, and the ten largest hold around 6.1%. V was shortened by 4 bases and J by 0 bases, with 7 bases between the two germline ends. Germline lookup yields CDR1 MGHDK and CDR2 SYGVNS. The CDR3 spans 14 residues. Time point given: blood 2 weeks post-SBRT. The sample's treatment: 15 Gy SBRT to primary tumor, nephrectomy 4 weeks later. Source: blood, taken from a patient whose treatment included radiotherapy and nephrectomy. The rearrangement uses TRBV25-1 and TRBJ1-5; D unresolved. This TCR came from a man over 45 with renal cell carcinoma. The CDR3 loop reads CASSGTDSNQPQHF. The CDR3 DNA sequence: TGTGCCAGCAGTGGGACGGATAGCAATCAGCCCCAGCATTTT.